A single sample is the source of the 30 T cell receptor beta chains below, sequenced in a study of T cell responses to AZD1222 COVID-19 vaccine. The data were produced by immunoSEQ multiplex PCR, yet TCRdb's version contains in-frame clones alone and is incomplete. In the table there are roughly 100,000 clones, approximately 90% of which are singletons. The starting material was peripheral blood, obtained on day 0 of AZD1222 vaccination. These TCRs come from an adult in good health.

The chain carries TRBV9 and TRBJ1-4; TRBD1 is a possible D gene (6 bases). Germline values: CDR1 SGDLS, CDR2 YYNGEE. Trimming removed 3 bases from V and 2 bases from J, with 11 bases in between. The CDR3 spans 15 residues. The CDR3 DNA reads TGTGCCAGCAGCGCACTACAGGGCACTAATGAAAAACTGTTTTTT. This translates into CASSALQGTNEKLFF.

The V and J genes are TRBV10-3 and TRBJ2-7, with 10 bases matching TRBD2. Germline loops: CDR1 ENHRY, CDR2 SYGVKD. CDR3 length: 13 amino acids. The ends lost 7 bases at V and 6 bases at J; junction bases unmatched: 6. The CDR3 loop reads CAINPSGGGEQYF. CDR3 DNA sequence: TGTGCCATCAACCCTAGCGGGGGTGGCGAGCAGTACTTC.

This chain links TRBV10-3 with TRBJ1-1; D possibly corresponds to TRBD1 (5 bases). CDR1 is ENHRY and CDR2 is SYGVKD in the germline V gene. The V end was cut by 6 bases, the J end by 8 bases, with 22 bases between. The CDR3 has 15 amino acids. CDR3 bases: TGTGCCATCAGCGGCGCGGTGGAGGGGAGGGCCGAAGCTTTCTTT. It translates to CAISGAVEGRAEAFF.

J is TRBJ2-1 and V is TRBV29-1, with D perhaps TRBD1 or TRBD2 (5 bases each). The CDR3 length is 13 residues. Germline V gene data show CDR1 as SQVTM and CDR2 as ANQGSEA. The V end lost 3 bases, the J end lost 6 bases, and 12 bases lay between the germline ends. DNA for the CDR3: TGCAGCGTTGACCGGGGACGGACCAATGAGCAGTTCTTC. Encoded protein: CSVDRGRTNEQFF.

CDR3 in amino acids: CASRPGQGMAEAFF. The CDR3 nucleotides read TGCGCCAGCAGGCCAGGACAGGGGATGGCTGAAGCTTTCTTT. The rearrangement joins TRBV5-1 to TRBJ1-1; 9 bases agree with TRBD1. This CDR3 has 14 amino acids. Per germline, CDR1 SGHRS and CDR2 YFSETQ. Losses at the gene ends were 5 bases for V and 6 bases for J; bases not matched to a gene: 8.

The chain is built from TRBV13 and TRBJ1-2; no definite D call. The V end lost 0 bases, the J end lost 3 bases, and 2 bases lay between the germline ends. This CDR3 contains 12 residues. The V gene's germline CDR1 is PRHDT and CDR2 FYEKMQ (reference sequence). CDR3 bases: TGTGCCAGCAGCTTAGGAGACTATGGCTACACCTTC. This gives the protein CASSLGDYGYTF.

The J gene is TRBJ1-1, the V gene TRBV19, with 7 positions matching TRBD1. This CDR3 has 13 amino acids. V shed 5 bases, J shed 3 bases, and the junction held 3 bases outside the gene matches. Germline CDR1 is LNHDA and CDR2 is SQIVND (reference sequence). The CDR3 DNA is TGTGCCAGTAGTCCCGACAGGGACACTGAAGCTTTCTTT. It translates to CASSPDRDTEAFF.

This chain links TRBV10-1 with TRBJ2-7; tentative D call: TRBD2 (5 bases). Germline V gene data show CDR1 as WNHNN and CDR2 as SYGVQD (reference sequence). There are 15 residues in the CDR3. V lost 0 bases, J lost 2 bases, and 11 bases lay in between. The CDR3 loop reads CASSESTEVTYEQYF. The CDR3 DNA reads TGCGCCAGCAGTGAGTCGACGGAGGTAACCTACGAGCAGTACTTC.

This sequence joins TRBV30 and TRBJ1-1; 8 bases fit TRBD1. Per the germline V gene, CDR1 is GTSNPN and CDR2 is SVGIG (reference sequence). The CDR3 consists of 13 residues. V dropped 1 base and J dropped 4; count of bases not matched to a gene: 2. CDR3 in DNA: TGTGCCTGGAGTGCCGACAGGGGCACTGAAGCTTTCTTT. Translating gives CAWSADRGTEAFF.

This chain uses TRBV5-1 with TRBJ2-7, with TRBD1 as a possible D gene (6 bases). CDR3 length: 15 amino acids. V was trimmed by 4 bases and J by 3 bases, leaving 17 bases between them. Germline loops: CDR1 SGHRS, CDR2 YFSETQ. Written as DNA, the CDR3 is TGCGCCAGCAGCGAGACACAGGGTTCCCTCTACGAGCAGTACTTC. Encoded protein: CASSETQGSLYEQYF.

This clone has just one count. This rearrangement joins TRBV21-1 to TRBJ1-5; the tabulated D call, TRBD1, remains unverified against the DNA. TRBV21-1 is listed as a pseudogene. The CDR3 contains 13 residues. CDR3 DNA sequence: TGTGCCACTTTACAGGGTTTGAGTCAGCCCCAGCATTTT. Its translation is CATLQGLSQPQHF.

V and J are TRBV5-1 and TRBJ1-3, with a weak D call TRBD1 (6 bases). This CDR3 is 17 amino acids long. Germline V gene data show CDR1 as SGHRS and CDR2 as YFSETQ. Trimming took off 2 bases at V and 2 bases at J, with 17 bases between the two ends. The CDR3 sequence is CASSLQGSVEAGNTIYF. DNA for the CDR3: TGCGCCAGCAGCTTACAGGGATCGGTCGAAGCTGGAAACACCATATATTTT.

CDR3 DNA sequence: TGTGCCAGCAGAGCGGGACACTATGGCTACACCTTC. This codes for CASRAGHYGYTF. V gene TRBV6-5 combines with J gene TRBJ1-2; D may be TRBD1 (5 bases). Germline V lookup: CDR1 MNHEY, CDR2 SVGAGI. V was pared by 6 bases and J by 3 bases, with 8 bases between. The CDR3 is 12 amino acids.

The gene calls are TRBV7-3 and TRBJ2-2; D gene uncertain. This CDR3 is 14 amino acids long. Trimming shortened V by 0 bases and J by 8 bases, and 10 bases separated the two germline ends. CDR1 is SGHTA, CDR2 FQGTGA, per germline. This CDR3 is CASSLTSHSGELFF. In DNA, the CDR3 is TGTGCCAGCAGCTTAACCTCTCACAGTGGGGAGCTGTTTTTT.

The chain links TRBV9 to TRBJ1-1, with D possibly being TRBD1 (5 bases). CDR3 length equals 18 residues. The germline V and J ends were trimmed by 3 bases and 4 bases, with 25 bases remaining between them. The germline V gene encodes CDR1 SGDLS and CDR2 YYNGEE. The CDR3 loop reads CASSDPPGGRGVGTEAFF. Written as DNA, the CDR3 is TGTGCCAGCAGCGACCCCCCGGGGGGGAGGGGAGTTGGCACTGAAGCTTTCTTT.

This sequence joins TRBV3-1 (or the pseudogene TRBV3-2) and TRBJ1-5; D is perhaps TRBD1 (5 bases). CDR3 length: 17 amino acids. Germline V CDR1 and CDR2: LGHDT, YNNKEL (reference sequence). The V end lost 0 bases, the J end lost 4 bases, and 16 bases lay between the germline ends. The CDR3 spells CASSQDPTGGFNQPQHF. Written as DNA, the CDR3 is TGTGCCAGCAGCCAAGATCCCACGGGGGGGTTTAATCAGCCCCAGCATTTT.

This chain connects TRBV9 to TRBJ1-5; 9 bases are shared with TRBD1. From germline, CDR1 is SGDLS and CDR2 YYNGEE. The CDR3 has 15 residues. V dropped 3 bases and J dropped 7; count of bases not matched to a gene: 8. CDR3 protein: CASSGTGTGNQPQHF. The CDR3 region has the DNA TGTGCCAGCAGCGGAACCGGGACAGGGAACCAGCCCCAGCATTTT.

This clone came up once. The V gene is TRBV27, the J gene TRBJ2-7; 8 nucleotides match TRBD1. The length of the CDR3 is 13 residues. J lost 3 bases, V lost 3 bases, and 1 base had no gene match. Germline V gene lookup returns CDR1 MNHEY and CDR2 SMNVEV (reference sequence). CDR3 region: CASSFTGGYEQYF. The CDR3 nucleotides read TGTGCCAGCAGTTTTACAGGGGGCTACGAGCAGTACTTC.

The chain couples TRBV6-5 to TRBJ1-4; D not resolved. Trimming stripped 2 bases from V and 0 bases from J, with 10 bases between. Germline V gives CDR1 MNHEY, CDR2 SVGAGI. The CDR3 has 16 residues. DNA for the CDR3: TGTGCCAGCAGTTACCCGTTTGATGCAACTAATGAAAAACTGTTTTTT. Protein sequence: CASSYPFDATNEKLFF.

The chain employs TRBV21-1 and TRBJ2-2; TRBD2 is the table's D call, not checked against the DNA. TRBV21-1 has pseudogene status. This CDR3 region has 18 residues. CDR3 amino acids: CASPKNGTWGGNTGELFF. The CDR3 region has the DNA TGTGCCAGCCCCAAAAACGGGACGTGGGGGGGTAACACCGGGGAGCTGTTTTTT.

The CDR3 DNA sequence: TGTGCTAGTGGTTCGAGGTCGGAGGGGTTGACTGGCTACACCTTC. It encodes CASGSRSEGLTGYTF. This chain joins TRBV12-5 and TRBJ1-2, with a tentative D call TRBD1 (5 bases). The CDR3 is 15 residues long. Germline-derived CDR1 and CDR2 are LGHNT and FRNRAP. The germline V and J ends were trimmed by 4 bases and 7 bases, with 19 bases remaining between them.

This clone has just a few counts. The chain combines TRBV28 with TRBJ1-4, with no clear D. With 1 base removed from V and 8 bases from J, the gap between germline ends came to 20 bases. Germline CDR1 is MDHEN and CDR2 is SYDVKM. The CDR3 contains 17 residues. CDR3 amino acids: CASSLSGLLAGDEKLFF. For the CDR3, the DNA is TGTGCCAGCAGTTTATCCGGACTCTTAGCCGGCGACGAAAAACTGTTTTTT.

A single count supports this clone. V gene TRBV7-6 combines with J gene TRBJ1-3; 7 bases align to TRBD1. This CDR3 is 15 amino acids long. Germline lookup yields CDR1 SGHVS and CDR2 FNYEAQ. The J segment lost 4 bases and the V segment lost 0 bases, leaving 3 bases of the junction unmatched. CDR3 sequence: CASSLAQGVGNTIYF. Written as DNA, the CDR3 is TGTGCCAGCAGCTTAGCGCAGGGGGTAGGAAACACCATATATTTT.

The chain has TRBV29-1 and TRBJ2-5; 7 bases are a match to TRBD1. V gave up 3 bases and J gave up 7 bases; unmatched junction bases: 17. There are 16 residues in the CDR3. Germline V gene data show CDR1 as SQVTM and CDR2 as ANQGSEA. The CDR3 protein is CSVEISGTVISGTQYF. The CDR3 region has the DNA TGCAGCGTTGAGATTTCCGGGACAGTTATATCGGGGACCCAGTACTTC.

The gene calls are TRBV27 and TRBJ1-1; D remains ambiguous. From germline, CDR1 is MNHEY and CDR2 SMNVEV (reference sequence). The germline V and J ends were trimmed by 5 bases and 3 bases, with 7 bases remaining between them. This CDR3 region has 12 residues. The CDR3 here is CASSLGDTEAFF. Written as DNA, the CDR3 is TGTGCCAGCAGTCTTGGGGACACTGAAGCTTTCTTT.

The V gene is TRBV3-1 (or the pseudogene TRBV3-2), the J gene TRBJ2-7; D is ambiguous. Germline V gives CDR1 LGHDT, CDR2 YNNKEL (reference sequence). This CDR3 region has 13 residues. V was pared by 1 base and J by 6 bases, with 10 bases between. This CDR3 reads CASSQVVSGEQYF. The CDR3 DNA follows: TGTGCCAGCAGCCAAGTGGTTTCCGGCGAGCAGTACTTC.

The sample holds one count of this clone. The chain combines TRBV12-3 or TRBV12-4 with TRBJ1-2; maybe TRBD1 (6 bases). There are 13 residues in the CDR3. Trimming took 3 bases from V and 4 from J, leaving 9 bases between them. CDR3 nucleotide sequence: TGTGCCAGCAGTTTGGACAGCCCCTATGGCTACACCTTC. As protein: CASSLDSPYGYTF.

The rearrangement joins TRBV18 to TRBJ2-7; 8 nucleotides match TRBD1. The CDR3 consists of 14 residues. Germline trimming cut 3 bases from V and 6 bases from J; bases unmatched to any gene: 7. Germline CDR1 is KGHSH and CDR2 is LQKENI. Here the CDR3 reads CASSPGQVIAEQYF. CDR3 coding DNA: TGTGCCAGCTCACCGGGACAGGTGATCGCCGAGCAGTACTTC.

The V and J genes are TRBV5-1 and TRBJ2-2, with D perhaps TRBD1 or TRBD2 (5 bases each). Trimming removed 4 bases at V and 3 bases at J, with 13 bases between. CDR1 is SGHRS and CDR2 is YFSETQ in the germline V gene. The CDR3 has 15 amino acids. The CDR3 sequence is CASSRLGEHTGELFF. Written as DNA, the CDR3 is TGCGCCAGCAGCAGACTGGGGGAACACACCGGGGAGCTGTTTTTT. Drawing the rest from reference TRBV5-1 and TRBJ2-2, the complete variable domain is KAGVTQTPRYLIKTRGQQVTLSCSPISGHRSVSWYQQTPGQGLQFLFEYFSETQRNKGNFPGRFSGRQFSNSRSEMNVSTLELGDSALYLCASSRLGEHTGELFFGEGSRLTVL.

V and J are TRBV5-1 and TRBJ2-3, with a weak D call TRBD1 (6 bases). V was pared by 2 bases and J by 2 bases, with 15 bases between. CDR3 length: 16 residues. Germline lookup yields CDR1 SGHRS and CDR2 YFSETQ. CDR3 nucleotide sequence: TGCGCCAGCAGCTTTCAGGGGCCAGCGGACACAGATACGCAGTATTTT. It is translated as CASSFQGPADTDTQYF.